This passage covers 23 T cell receptor beta chains from one sample sequenced in a study of blood T cells in healthy people across ages. Through a sample-barcoded 5' primer and a J-beta primer mix, a second PCR was run for 7 to 11 cycles. Each CDR3 protein gets one entry after TCRdb re-called the 5' RACE reads with MiXCR. This table has over 750,000 distinct CDR3 sequences, 20% to 25% appearing once. These sequences were also reported in another study, on T cells of mothers and their children.

Sequenced input: blood. Source of these receptors: a boy younger than 18 in good health.

The V gene is TRBV18, the J gene TRBJ2-3, with TRBD1 matching 7 bases. V was clipped by 6 bases and J by 3 bases; unmatched bases: 12. Germline values: CDR1 KGHSH, CDR2 LQKENI. The CDR3 has 16 residues. DNA for the CDR3: TGTGCCAGCTCCATATCAGGGGGTGCAGAGACAGATACGCAGTATTTT. Encoded protein: CASSISGGAETDTQYF. Together with reference TRBV18 and TRBJ2-3, the CDR3 gives the full variable domain: NAGVMQNPRHLVRRRGQEARLRCSPMKGHSHVYWYRQLPEEGLKFMVYLQKENIIDESGMPKERFSAEFPKEGPSILRIQQVVRGDSAAYFCASSISGGAETDTQYFGPGTRLTVL.

This clonotype was seen more than once but under ten times. This rearrangement joins TRBV6-2 or TRBV6-3 to TRBJ1-2; 7 bases line up with TRBD1. V lost 6 bases, J lost 4 bases, and 11 bases stayed unmatched. The CDR3 has 15 amino acids. Germline V gene data show CDR1 as MNHEY and CDR2 as SVGEGT. This CDR3 is CASSPWDRSPYGYTF. In DNA, the CDR3 is TGTGCCAGCAGCCCCTGGGACAGATCACCCTATGGCTACACCTTC.

The rearrangement joins TRBV5-1 to TRBJ2-2; 8 bases are a match to TRBD2. Trimming took 2 bases from V and 4 from J; bases not matched to a gene: 7. This CDR3 has 16 residues. Germline CDR1 SGHRS, CDR2 YFSETQ. Here the CDR3 reads CASSFAGGRGTGELFF. The CDR3 bases are TGCGCCAGCAGCTTCGCGGGAGGTAGGGGCACCGGGGAGCTGTTTTTT.

This chain joins TRBV28 and TRBJ2-5, with 8 bases that match TRBD2. There are 15 residues in the CDR3. Trimming removed 6 bases from V and 0 bases from J; junction bases left unmatched: 6. CDR1 and CDR2 (germline): MDHEN, SYDVKM. CDR3 residues: CASRISGVYQETQYF. In DNA form, the CDR3 reads TGTGCCAGCAGGATTAGCGGGGTTTACCAAGAGACCCAGTACTTC.

This clonotype was recorded a few times. The genes are TRBV6-5 and TRBJ2-1, with 8 bases aligning to TRBD2. The J segment lost 6 bases and the V segment lost 6 bases, leaving 7 bases of the junction unmatched. In germline, CDR1 is MNHEY, CDR2 SVGAGI. This CDR3 has 14 amino acids. The CDR3 is CASSPPGGVNEQFF. DNA of the CDR3: TGTGCCAGCAGCCCGCCGGGGGGGGTCAATGAGCAGTTCTTC.

In DNA form, the CDR3 reads TGCAGCGTTGATACGGGATTCTATGGCTACACCTTC. Encoded protein: CSVDTGFYGYTF. This chain uses TRBV29-1 with TRBJ1-2; no reliable D call. Trimming pared 3 bases from V and 4 bases from J, leaving 9 bases between. Germline CDR1 and CDR2: SQVTM and ANQGSEA. This CDR3 is 12 amino acids long.

A note on this clonotype: The junction shows a germline mismatch at one end, possibly a read error. The chain links TRBV24-1 to TRBJ2-1, with TRBD2 matching 9 bases. Germline CDR1 reads KGHDR; CDR2 reads SFDVKD. There are 14 residues in the CDR3. CDR3 sequence: CASSSSGGSYEQFF. The CDR3 DNA reads as TGTGCCTCCAGTTCCAGCGGGGGGAGTTATGAGCAGTTCTTC.

This chain links TRBV18 with TRBJ2-1, with D uncertain. The last part of the DNA fits TRBJ2-7 better; the J call may be wrong. Per the germline V gene, CDR1 is KGHSH and CDR2 is LQKENI. This CDR3 comprises 15 residues. The CDR3 coding sequence is TGTGCCAGCTCACCGGTCGCAGGTACCAGCTACGAGCAGTACTTC. It codes for CASSPVAGTSYEQYF.

In regard to this clonotype: A clone one base away is much larger, so this may be a read error. In DNA form, the CDR3 reads TGCAGTGCAATACCGGGACTAGCGGGGGTCCAAGAGACCCAGTACTTC. Its translation is CSAIPGLAGVQETQYF. This rearrangement joins TRBV20-1 to TRBJ2-5, with 14 bases that match TRBD2. Germline assignment: CDR1 DFQATT and CDR2 SNEGSKA (reference sequence). Trimming at V came to 6 bases and at J to 1 base, leaving 7 bases not matched to a gene. The CDR3 is made up of 16 amino acids.

The rearrangement links TRBV27 to TRBJ2-7, with D maybe TRBD2 (6 bases). Trimming removed 3 bases from V and 3 bases from J, with 9 bases in between. Germline-derived CDR1 and CDR2 are MNHEY and SMNVEV (reference sequence). The CDR3 length is 13 residues. The CDR3 nucleotides read TGTGCCAGCAGTTTCTCGGGGGACTACGAGCAGTACTTC. This gives the protein CASSFSGDYEQYF.

This clonotype has a count of ten or more. The chain's CDR3 is CASRRGTRVPDTQYF. The CDR3 DNA reads TGTGCCAGCAGGCGCGGGACTAGAGTTCCAGATACGCAGTATTTT. V and J are TRBV6-6 and TRBJ2-3, with 8 bases aligning to TRBD2. Trimming at V came to 6 bases and at J to 4 bases, leaving 9 bases not matched to a gene. The V gene's germline CDR1 is MNHNY and CDR2 SVGAGI (reference sequence). The CDR3 is 15 residues long.

This clonotype appeared once. The chain carries TRBV7-3 and TRBJ2-5; perhaps TRBD2 as D (5 bases). Germline-derived CDR1 and CDR2 are SGHTA and FQGTGA. The CDR3 extends over 16 amino acids. The V end was cut by 6 bases, the J end by 3 bases, with 20 bases between. The CDR3 protein is CASSPEGKSLEETQYF. Here the CDR3 DNA reads TGTGCCAGCAGTCCAGAGGGCAAATCCCTAGAAGAGACCCAGTACTTC. The variable domain in full, completed from reference TRBV7-3 and TRBJ2-5, reads GAGVSQTPSNKVTEKGKYVELRCDPISGHTALYWYRQSLGQGPEFLIYFQGTGAADDSGLPNDRFFAVRPEGSVSTLKIQRTERGDSAVYLCASSPEGKSLEETQYFGPGTRLLVL.

The chain joins TRBV12-3 or TRBV12-4 to TRBJ2-1; 8 nucleotides align to TRBD2. V lost 2 bases, J lost 6 bases, and 9 bases stayed unmatched. CDR3 size: 16 residues. The CDR3 coding sequence is TGTGCCAGCAGTTTAAAACGAGCGGGAGTGGCCAATGAGCAGTTCTTC. Amino acids: CASSLKRAGVANEQFF.

The V gene is TRBV7-9, the J gene TRBJ2-1; 15 bases match TRBD2. Trimming at V came to 4 bases and at J to 7 bases, leaving 8 bases not matched to a gene. The CDR3 has 17 residues. Germline assignment: CDR1 SEHNR and CDR2 FQNEAQ (reference sequence). The CDR3 loop reads CASSSPGLAGGRNEQFF. In nucleotides, the CDR3 is TGTGCCAGCAGCTCGCCGGGACTAGCGGGAGGAAGGAATGAGCAGTTCTTC.

In its sample, this clonotype was seen a few times. The chain uses TRBV12-3 or TRBV12-4 and TRBJ1-3; 7 nucleotides align to TRBD1. With V trimmed by 6 bases and J by 6 bases, 8 bases remained unmatched. CDR3 length: 14 amino acids. Here the CDR3 DNA reads TGTGCCAGCAGGGACAGACAGGGTGAAAACACCATATATTTT. It is translated as CASRDRQGENTIYF.

The V and J genes are TRBV6-1 and TRBJ2-7; unclear D gene. Deletions cut 2 bases from V and 1 base from J, with 15 bases between. Germline V gives CDR1 MNHNS, CDR2 SASEGT. CDR3 size: 16 residues. The CDR3 coding sequence is TGTGCCAGCAGTGAAAAGGCGGCAGCCTTTTCCTACGAGCAGTACTTC. Protein sequence: CASSEKAAAFSYEQYF.

The V and J genes are TRBV12-3 or TRBV12-4 and TRBJ2-5; TRBD2 matches 10 bases. The CDR3 is 15 amino acids. After removal of 10 bases from V and 0 bases from J, the junction contained 8 bases not matched to a gene. The CDR3 reads CAITRTSGYQETQYF. The DNA of the CDR3 is TGTGCCATTACTCGGACTAGCGGTTACCAAGAGACCCAGTACTTC.

This sequence joins TRBV9 and TRBJ2-7; D call uncertain. There are 14 residues in the CDR3. Germline V gives CDR1 SGDLS, CDR2 YYNGEE. Trimming cost V 3 bases and J 4 bases, with 14 bases left between them. CDR3 region: CASSGSNLDYEQYF. In DNA, the CDR3 is TGTGCCAGCAGCGGGTCTAACCTCGATTACGAGCAGTACTTC.

V and J are TRBV7-2 and TRBJ1-3; D gene uncertain. Germline V gene data show CDR1 as SGHTA and CDR2 as FQGNSA. This CDR3 has 13 residues. Trimming left V 5 bases short and J 4 bases short, with 9 bases between. CDR3 sequence reads: CASSVTSGNTIYF. The DNA of the CDR3 is TGTGCCAGCAGCGTGACCTCCGGAAACACCATATATTTT.

This clonotype has more than one count but fewer than ten. The gene calls are TRBV5-6 and TRBJ2-2, with D possibly being TRBD1 (6 bases). V dropped 4 bases and J dropped 3 bases, with 13 bases sitting between them. In germline, CDR1 is SGHDT, CDR2 YYEEEE. The CDR3 length is 15 residues. The chain's CDR3 is CASSLLDRYTGELFF. CDR3 nucleotide sequence: TGTGCCAGCAGCCTGTTGGACAGATACACCGGGGAGCTGTTTTTT.

V usage is TRBV6-5 and J usage is TRBJ1-3; 8 bases agree with TRBD1. Per the germline V gene, CDR1 is MNHEY and CDR2 is SVGAGI. The CDR3 runs 15 residues. Trimming cost V 0 bases and J 7 bases; bases outside gene matches: 5. The CDR3 here is CASSYSNDRGNTIYF. The CDR3, as DNA: TGTGCCAGCAGTTACTCGAACGACAGGGGCAACACCATATATTTT.

This clonotype was detected only a few times. The chain employs TRBV5-1 and TRBJ2-7; either TRBD1 or TRBD2 may fit D (5 bases each). There are 15 residues in the CDR3. Trimming pared 1 base from V and 2 bases from J, leaving 13 bases between. Germline V gives CDR1 SGHRS, CDR2 YFSETQ. CDR3 nucleotide sequence: TGCGCCAGCAGCTTGTTAGAGGGGCCGACCTACGAGCAGTACTTC. It codes for CASSLLEGPTYEQYF.

The chain uses TRBV4-1 and TRBJ2-3; 8 nucleotides match TRBD1. J gave up 2 bases and V 3 bases, and 16 bases lay outside the gene matches. The CDR3 has 19 amino acids. The germline V gene has CDR1 MGHRA and CDR2 YSYEKL. CDR3 region: CASSHHTDRVPLPTDTQYF. The CDR3 DNA reads as TGCGCCAGCAGCCACCACACGGACAGGGTTCCCCTGCCCACAGATACGCAGTATTTT.